Shown below are 11 T cell receptor beta chains from a single sample sequenced in a study of graft-versus-host responses after intestinal transplantation. Antigens of these TCRs are unknown. Profiled with immunoSEQ multiplex PCR; TCRdb holds only in-frame clones, not every one. The sample shows about 70,000 clones, 85% to 95% of them seen only once. Sequenced material: unstimulated CD8+ T cells sorted from spleen or lymph node cells, taken before intestinal transplant. The receptors stem from a human donor who received an intestinal transplant.

The chain is built from TRBV9 and TRBJ1-1; 8 bases line up with TRBD1. Trimming removed 5 bases from V and 5 bases from J; junction bases left unmatched: 20. The CDR3 runs 18 residues. The germline V gene encodes CDR1 SGDLS and CDR2 YYNGEE. CDR3: CASSDNKEAGGHRTEAFF. Written as DNA, the CDR3 is TGTGCCAGCAGTGATAACAAGGAGGCAGGGGGCCATAGGACTGAAGCTTTCTTT.

The rearrangement links TRBV11-2 to TRBJ2-3; D possibly matches TRBD1 or TRBD2 (5 bases each). Trimming removed 2 bases at V and 1 base at J, with 22 bases between. The CDR3 extends over 19 amino acids. Germline assignment: CDR1 SGHAT and CDR2 FQNNGV. CDR3 nucleotide sequence: TGTGCCAGCAGCTTAACCCTCCGGGACCCCATCCTTGGCACAGATACGCAGTATTTT. Its translation: CASSLTLRDPILGTDTQYF.

The CDR3 sequence is CASRSILTGGLGNEQFF. CDR3 DNA sequence: TGTGCCAGTAGATCCATCCTGACAGGGGGCTTAGGGAATGAGCAGTTCTTC. The V call is TRBV19, the J call TRBJ2-1, with 10 bases aligning to TRBD1. Germline V lookup: CDR1 LNHDA, CDR2 SQIVND (reference sequence). The CDR3 length is 17 residues. Trimming cost V 6 bases and J 7 bases; bases outside gene matches: 15.

In this sample, this clone turned up a few times. The chain combines TRBV5-6 with TRBJ2-2; 8 bases map to TRBD1. V lost 5 bases, J lost 5 bases, and 11 bases stayed unmatched. The CDR3 spans 16 residues. CDR1 and CDR2 (germline): SGHDT, YYEEEE. This chain's CDR3 is CASRISRGRRTGELFF. CDR3 bases: TGTGCCAGCAGGATTAGCAGGGGGCGAAGAACCGGGGAGCTGTTTTTT.

The V call is TRBV21-1, the J call TRBJ2-1; TRBD2 is the table's D call and was not checked against the DNA. TRBV21-1 is reported as a pseudogene. There are 17 residues in the CDR3. The CDR3 reads CASSGRVTSPTNNEQFF. The CDR3 coding sequence is TGTGCCAGCAGCGGAAGAGTGACTAGTCCAACAAACAATGAGCAGTTCTTC.

The chain carries TRBV6-1 and TRBJ2-5, with D perhaps TRBD2 (6 bases). Trimming pared 2 bases from V and 5 bases from J, leaving 12 bases between. Per germline, CDR1 MNHNS and CDR2 SASEGT. This CDR3 comprises 14 residues. The CDR3 DNA is TGTGCCAGCAGTGAACTTAGCGGTTCGGAGACCCAGTACTTC. Amino acids: CASSELSGSETQYF.

The rearrangement uses TRBV11-3 and TRBJ2-1; TRBD2 might be the D (6 bases). The length of the CDR3 is 17 residues. Germline CDR1 reads SGHNT; CDR2 reads YENEEA. Trimming cost V 3 bases and J 6 bases, with 21 bases left between them. In nucleotides, the CDR3 is TGTGCCAGCAGCTTGGGGAAACTAGCAGGCCCCCTCAATGAGCAGTTCTTC. This gives the protein CASSLGKLAGPLNEQFF.

The chain has TRBV5-1 and TRBJ1-2; 11 bases are shared with TRBD1. This CDR3 spans 15 amino acids. With V trimmed by 3 bases and J by 0 bases, 1 base remained unmatched. Germline V gene data show CDR1 as SGHRS and CDR2 as YFSETQ. CDR3 sequence: CASSWGQGANYGYTF. CDR3 coding DNA: TGCGCCAGCAGCTGGGGACAGGGGGCTAACTATGGCTACACCTTC.

The V gene is TRBV6-6, the J gene TRBJ2-5; D gene ambiguous. Germline V lookup: CDR1 MNHNY, CDR2 SVGAGI (reference sequence). This CDR3 is 12 amino acids long. The V and J ends lost 7 bases and 1 base respectively, with 7 bases between them. CDR3 nucleotides: TGTGCCAGCACTCAGGTCCAAGAGACCCAGTACTTC. This gives the protein CASTQVQETQYF.

The chain uses TRBV15 and TRBJ2-2, with a weak D call TRBD2 (7 bases). The CDR3 runs to 16 residues. CDR1 and CDR2 (germline): LNHNV, YYDKDF (reference sequence). V lost 5 bases, J lost 0 bases, and 13 bases lay in between. CDR3 DNA: TGTGCCACCAGCTTTGGGGGGGGCGCGAACACCGGGGAGCTGTTTTTT. As protein: CATSFGGGANTGELFF.

The V call is TRBV27, the J call TRBJ1-2, with D tentatively TRBD1 (5 bases). Germline V CDR1 and CDR2: MNHEY, SMNVEV (reference sequence). Trimming stripped 8 bases from V and 1 base from J, with 11 bases between. This CDR3 region has 13 residues. CDR3 region: CASRDGLNYGYTF. CDR3 DNA sequence: TGTGCCAGCCGGGACGGACTTAACTATGGCTACACCTTC.